Shown below are 10 T cell receptor beta chains from a single sample sequenced in a study of cytomegalovirus exposure and HLA in healthy donors. PCR involved 60 Vbeta and 13 Jbeta primers. Using immunoSEQ multiplex PCR, the repertoire was profiled, and TCRdb retains in-frame clones only, with some absent. The sample records about 170,000 clones, around 82% being singletons. What was sequenced was PBMCs. All receptors come from a boy aged 2 to 10 in good health and CMV-seronegative.

This chain links TRBV5-4 with TRBJ2-1, with 11 nucleotides matching TRBD2. The germline V gene encodes CDR1 SGHNT and CDR2 YYREEE (reference sequence). The CDR3 spans 16 residues. With 2 bases clipped from V and 7 bases from J, the junction kept 8 bases outside the gene matches. This CDR3 is CASSFPGTSGSNEQFF. The CDR3, as DNA: TGTGCCAGCAGCTTCCCCGGGACTAGCGGCAGTAATGAGCAGTTCTTC. Drawing the rest from reference TRBV5-4 and TRBJ2-1, the complete variable domain is ETGVTQSPTHLIKTRGQQVTLRCSSQSGHNTVSWYQQALGQGPQFIFQYYREEENGRGNFPPRFSGLQFPNYSSELNVNALELDDSALYLCASSFPGTSGSNEQFFGPGTRLTVL.

This rearrangement joins TRBV2 to TRBJ2-3; D gene uncertain. CDR3 length: 12 residues. Germline V gene lookup returns CDR1 SNHLY and CDR2 FYNNEI. V lost 2 bases to trimming and J lost 3 bases, with 3 bases between them. The CDR3 here is CASSETTDTQYF. The CDR3 region has the DNA TGTGCCAGCAGTGAAACAACAGATACGCAGTATTTT.

This clone was detected only once. The chain carries TRBV27 and TRBJ1-2; TRBD1 matches 9 bases. CDR1 MNHEY and CDR2 SMNVEV come from the germline V gene (reference sequence). Trimming cost V 4 bases and J 6 bases; bases outside gene matches: 9. The CDR3 is made up of 15 amino acids. The CDR3 nucleotides are TGTGCCAGCAGTTCGTTAGTACAGGGGGCGCATGGCTACACCTTC. Translating gives CASSSLVQGAHGYTF.

CDR3: CASSLSHGRLREQFF. The CDR3 region has the DNA TGTGCCAGCAGCTTATCCCACGGGAGGCTGCGGGAGCAGTTCTTC. The V gene is TRBV7-9, the J gene TRBJ2-1; TRBD2 matches at 7 bases. The germline gives CDR1 SEHNR, CDR2 FQNEAQ (reference sequence). The CDR3 runs 15 residues. J was trimmed by 10 bases and V by 2 bases; bases with no gene match: 11.

V is TRBV6-1 and J is TRBJ2-5; 9 bases agree with TRBD1. The trim removed 2 bases at V and 5 bases at J, leaving 9 bases unmatched. Germline lookup yields CDR1 MNHNS and CDR2 SASEGT. The CDR3 is 16 amino acids. The CDR3 coding sequence is TGTGCCAGCAGTGAAAAATCCGGGACAGGGTGGGAGACCCAGTACTTC. It is translated as CASSEKSGTGWETQYF.

The chain joins TRBV4-2 to TRBJ1-1, with TRBD1 as a possible D gene (6 bases). CDR3 length: 15 residues. Germline V gene data show CDR1 as LGHNA and CDR2 as YNFKEQ. The V end lost 1 base, the J end lost 0 bases, and 9 bases lay between the germline ends. The CDR3: CASSQGTALNTEAFF. CDR3 nucleotides: TGTGCCAGCAGCCAAGGGACAGCCTTGAACACTGAAGCTTTCTTT.

This chain links TRBV10-3 with TRBJ2-1; 16 nucleotides align to TRBD2. This CDR3 is 17 amino acids long. The germline gives CDR1 ENHRY, CDR2 SYGVKD. The J segment lost 1 base and the V segment lost 5 bases, leaving 2 bases of the junction unmatched. CDR3 sequence reads: CAISPGLAGGSYNEQFF. The CDR3 region has the DNA TGTGCCATCAGTCCGGGACTAGCGGGAGGGTCCTACAATGAGCAGTTCTTC.

J is TRBJ2-1 and V is TRBV5-4; D is perhaps TRBD2 (7 bases). Germline V lookup: CDR1 SGHNT, CDR2 YYREEE (reference sequence). The CDR3 runs to 16 residues. The V and J ends lost 5 bases and 0 bases respectively, with 15 bases between them. CDR3 bases: TGTGCCAGCAGGACGGGGGGCAGGAGCTCCTACAATGAGCAGTTCTTC. Translating it yields CASRTGGRSSYNEQFF.

The chain links TRBV28 to TRBJ2-7; 9 bases fit TRBD1. Trimming at V came to 4 bases and at J to 3 bases, leaving 1 base not matched to a gene. This CDR3 has 13 amino acids. Germline CDR1 and CDR2: MDHEN and SYDVKM. The CDR3 sequence: CASSWTGVYEQYF. The CDR3 DNA reads as TGTGCCAGCAGTTGGACAGGGGTCTACGAGCAGTACTTC.

The chain employs TRBV27 and TRBJ2-5; TRBD2 aligns across 14 bases. From germline, CDR1 is MNHEY and CDR2 SMNVEV (reference sequence). The CDR3 runs 15 residues. The V gene end was trimmed by 6 bases and the J gene end by 5 bases; junction bases not matched to a gene: 5. CDR3 region: CASSSWTSGRETQYF. The CDR3 nucleotides read TGTGCCAGCAGCAGTTGGACTAGCGGGAGGGAGACCCAGTACTTC.